This T cell receptor beta chain was identified during a study of blood T cells in healthy people across ages. Study-level results: Strongly correlated with naive T cell percentage was TCR beta diversity. Significant beta diversity loss was already apparent by age roughly 38, declining roughly linearly.

CDR1 is WNHNN and CDR2 is SYGVQD in the germline V gene (reference sequence). The CDR3 contains 15 residues. Trimming shortened V by 0 bases and J by 5 bases, and 12 bases separated the two germline ends. In this sample, this clonotype turned up a few times. No antigen is known for it. Primers used in a second PCR of about 6 to 11 cycles were a sample-barcoded 5' primer and a J-beta primer mix. TCRdb redid the calling of the 5' RACE reads with MiXCR, one entry per CDR3 protein. This table has about 780,000 distinct CDR3 sequences, around half appearing once. The source is a man older than 75 in good health. Sequenced sample: blood. The chain has TRBV10-1 and TRBJ2-3; a weak D match, TRBD2 (5 bases). The CDR3 protein is CASSESGKARDTQYF. CDR3 bases: TGCGCCAGCAGTGAGTCCGGGAAGGCGAGAGATACGCAGTATTTT.